This TCR beta chain stems from a study of blood T cell repertoires in COVID-19. The overall study: The study drew acute and convalescent COVID-19 samples from the United States, Italy and Spain.

The germline CDR1 and CDR2 sequences are SGHDT and YYEEEE. The CDR3 extends over 16 amino acids. Losses at the gene ends were 4 bases for V and 6 bases for J; bases not matched to a gene: 11. Per the authors' pipeline: Estimated nucleated cell counts came from reference gene primer amplification. Generated by immunoSEQ multiplex PCR, the TCRdb table keeps only in-frame clones and is missing some. The DNA was the basis for D and trimming; V, J and clone size are from that table. Of under 250,000 clones in the sample, roughly 88% were seen once. The specimen was peripheral blood. V usage is TRBV5-6 and J usage is TRBJ2-7; 12 bases match TRBD1. The TCR sequence derives from a man aged 50 to 59 with active or convalescent COVID-19. CDR3 in DNA: TGTGCCAGCAGCCCGGGTACGGGACAGGGGGCTGGCGAGCAGTACTTC. Protein: CASSPGTGQGAGEQYF.